This note documents a single T cell receptor beta chain sequence. The antigen is not known. The sample, about 9.2 milliliters of peripheral blood, was drawn from each donor. CDR1 is SGHRS and CDR2 is YFSETQ in the germline V gene. V shed 1 base and J 6 bases; nucleotides not matched to a gene: 2. The length of the CDR3 is 13 residues. The data originate from a study of blood T cells in healthy people across ages. The study's findings and limits: Diversity of TCR beta per million T cells declined in a roughly linear way with age.

Alongside a J-beta primer mix, a sample-barcoded 5' primer served in a second PCR lasting 7 to 11 cycles. MiXCR, run by TCRdb on the 5' RACE reads, gives a single entry per CDR3 protein. This table holds around 670,000 distinct CDR3 sequences, about 30% found once. The chain uses TRBV5-1 and TRBJ1-2; TRBD1 matches 8 bases. The sequenced sample consisted of blood. The receptor was derived from a woman of 80 years or more in good health. The CDR3 coding sequence is TGCGCCAGCAGCTTGCCAGGGGGCGATGGCTACACCTTC. Residues: CASSLPGGDGYTF.